This T cell receptor (beta chain) appears in the sequencing data of a study of cytomegalovirus exposure and HLA in healthy donors. PCR involved 60 Vbeta and 13 Jbeta primers. The data were produced by immunoSEQ multiplex PCR, yet TCRdb's version contains in-frame clones alone and is incomplete. The sample lists fewer than 200,000 clones, around 84% occurring once. V shed 0 bases, J shed 2 bases, and the junction held 1 base outside the gene matches. The CDR3 contains 15 residues. Germline CDR1 is MNHNS and CDR2 is SASEGT. The chain joins TRBV6-1 to TRBJ2-1, with TRBD2 identical over 7 bases. The source is a girl aged 2-15 years in good health and CMV-seropositive. Sequenced sample: PBMCs. DNA of the CDR3: TGTGCCAGCAGTGAAGCTAGCGGGCCCTACAATGAGCAGTTCTTC. Amino acid sequence: CASSEASGPYNEQFF.